The 29 T cell receptor beta chains presented below share a single source sample, sequenced in a study of regulatory T cells in long-lasting Graves disease. According to the study, TCR beta libraries were built with iRepertoire HTBI primers and CDR3-region Arm-PCR. TCRdb re-derived calls from the multiplex PCR reads in MiXCR, one entry per CDR3 protein. The sample consists of 450,000 to 700,000 distinct CDR3 sequences, roughly 14% of them appearing once. As to time point: newly diagnosed GD, antithyroid drugs for less than 3 months. Scientists built the TCR library using RNA that was extracted from PBMCs. This sample was also put to use in a study of T cells in Graves' hyperthyroidism and ophthalmopathy.

The sequenced sample was peripheral blood mononuclear cells (PBMCs), obtained at new diagnosis, from a patient treated with antithyroid drugs. The source of these receptors is a man aged 25 to 40 with Graves disease.

There are many counts of this clonotype. The rearrangement joins TRBV10-3 to TRBJ1-2; perhaps TRBD1 as D (5 bases). With 9 bases removed from V and 5 bases from J, the gap between germline ends came to 22 bases. Germline V gives CDR1 ENHRY, CDR2 SYGVKD. This CDR3 is built from 15 residues. CDR3 sequence reads: CAMNTGTFGTYGYTF. The CDR3 DNA is TGTGCCATGAATACCGGGACGTTTGGAACGTATGGCTACACCTTC.

The V call is TRBV19, the J call TRBJ1-5, with D perhaps TRBD1 (5 bases). The germline gives CDR1 LNHDA, CDR2 SQIVND (reference sequence). The CDR3 loop spans 15 amino acids. V lost 7 bases, J lost 4 bases, and 17 bases lay in between. The DNA for the CDR3 is TGTGCCAGTATACCCCGCGGCAGGGTAAATCAGCCCCAGCATTTT. Amino acids: CASIPRGRVNQPQHF.

This clonotype was seen ten or more times. The chain links TRBV5-5 to TRBJ2-4; D uncertain. The CDR3 covers 15 residues. Germline V gene sequence: CDR1 SGHKS, CDR2 YYEKEE (reference sequence). The germline V and J ends were trimmed by 3 bases and 3 bases, with 13 bases remaining between them. CDR3 sequence reads: CASSSFASVKNIQYF. The CDR3 nucleotides read TGTGCCAGCAGCTCCTTCGCCTCGGTCAAAAACATTCAGTACTTC.

This clonotype was recorded many times. The chain recombines TRBV27 with TRBJ1-1; D might be TRBD1 (6 bases). Germline V gives CDR1 MNHEY, CDR2 SMNVEV (reference sequence). This CDR3 is built from 15 residues. V gave up 3 bases and J gave up 3 bases, with 14 bases separating them. The CDR3, as DNA: TGTGCCAGCAGTTTCAGGGGCTTAGGGGACACTGAAGCTTTCTTT. Translated: CASSFRGLGDTEAFF.

This clonotype was seen only a few times. The DNA of the CDR3 is TGCGCCAGCAGCCCCGGGGTAGCGGGAGGACAGAAAACCGGGGAGCTGTTTTTT. This sequence encodes CASSPGVAGGQKTGELFF. This rearrangement joins TRBV4-1 to TRBJ2-2; 10 bases align to TRBD2. The trim removed 4 bases at V and 5 bases at J, leaving 13 bases unmatched. The CDR3 totals 18 residues. CDR1 and CDR2 from the germline V gene are MGHRA and YSYEKL.

This chain uses TRBV24-1 with TRBJ2-1; 12 bases fit TRBD2. This CDR3 has 17 residues. V shed 4 bases and J 3 bases; nucleotides not matched to a gene: 6. In germline, CDR1 is KGHDR, CDR2 SFDVKD. The CDR3 DNA reads as TGTGCCACCAGTGACCCTAGCGGGAGGGTAAACTACAATGAGCAGTTCTTC. This translates into CATSDPSGRVNYNEQFF.

In regard to this clonotype: The junction does not match germline at one end; this may be a read error. The chain is built from TRBV6-2 or TRBV6-3 and TRBJ1-5, with a tentative D call TRBD1 (5 bases). Germline V lookup: CDR1 MNHEY, CDR2 SVGEGT. CDR3 length: 17 amino acids. The CDR3 here is CAKHEETATDSVQPQHF. The CDR3 nucleotides are TGCGCAAAACACGAGGAGACAGCCACTGACTCTGTTCAGCCCCAGCATTTT.

This clonotype was counted ten times or more. The chain links TRBV7-6 to TRBJ2-2; 10 bases are a match to TRBD2. V lost 4 bases and J lost 4; bases outside the gene matches: 9. CDR3 size: 17 residues. Germline V lookup: CDR1 SGHVS, CDR2 FNYEAQ. CDR3: CASSYAGTSVITGELFF. Here the CDR3 DNA reads TGTGCCAGCAGCTACGCCGGGACTAGCGTAATCACCGGGGAGCTGTTTTTT. Full variable domain (rest looked up from reference TRBV7-6 and TRBJ2-2): GAGVSQSPRYKVTKRGQDVALRCDPISGHVSLYWYRQALGQGPEFLTYFNYEAQQDKSGLPNDRFSAERPEGSISTLTIQRTEQRDSAMYRCASSYAGTSVITGELFFGEGSRLTVL.

As regards this clonotype: A far larger clone is one nucleotide away, so this likely arose from a read error. J is TRBJ2-1 and V is TRBV12-3 or TRBV12-4; tentative D call: TRBD1 (5 bases). The CDR3 length is 14 residues. V lost 5 bases, J lost 6 bases, and 14 bases lay in between. The CDR3 DNA follows: TGTGCCAGCAGTCCTTATGGTGACAGCAATGAGCAGTTCTTC. It translates to CASSPYGDSNEQFF.

This clonotype was counted many times. The chain has TRBV6-1 and TRBJ1-5; possibly TRBD1 for D (5 bases). V lost 7 bases to trimming and J lost 6 bases, with 13 bases between them. CDR1 is MNHNS, CDR2 SASEGT, per germline. This CDR3 comprises 13 residues. The CDR3, as DNA: TGTGCCAGCACCCACGTGGGGACTCAGCCCCAGCATTTT. Residues: CASTHVGTQPQHF.

This clonotype was counted at least ten times. The chain combines TRBV10-3 with TRBJ2-1; TRBD2 agrees at 12 bases. Germline V gene lookup returns CDR1 ENHRY and CDR2 SYGVKD. CDR3 length: 17 residues. Losses at the gene ends were 6 bases for V and 4 bases for J; bases not matched to a gene: 10. Written as DNA, the CDR3 is TGTGCCATCAGGGGAACGGGACTAGCGGGCCAATACAATGAGCAGTTCTTC. Protein sequence: CAIRGTGLAGQYNEQFF.

This clonotype was found many times. In DNA, the CDR3 is TGCAGTGCCCAAGGGTCAGATCTAACCTCCTACGAGCAGTACTTC. Translated, it gives CSAQGSDLTSYEQYF. The chain employs TRBV20-1 and TRBJ2-7; no firm D call. The CDR3 is made up of 15 amino acids. Trimming left V 6 bases short and J 0 bases short, with 18 bases between. Germline CDR1 and CDR2: DFQATT and SNEGSKA (reference sequence).

The chain is built from TRBV6-2 or TRBV6-3 and TRBJ2-1, with D unclear. The germline CDR1 and CDR2 sequences are MNHEY and SVGEGT. The CDR3 covers 13 residues. Trimming pared 5 bases from V and 9 bases from J, leaving 14 bases between. In nucleotides, the CDR3 is TGTGCCAGCAGTGAACACCCCTCTAGTGAGCAGTTCTTC. Translation: CASSEHPSSEQFF.

This clonotype was counted at least ten times. The rearrangement links TRBV18 to TRBJ1-2, with TRBD1 as a possible D gene (6 bases). Per the germline V gene, CDR1 is KGHSH and CDR2 is LQKENI. The CDR3 has 16 residues. Trimming shortened V by 0 bases and J by 1 base, and 12 bases separated the two germline ends. The CDR3 coding sequence is TGTGCCAGCTCACCACCGCTAACAGGGATTAACTATGGCTACACCTTC. Translated, it gives CASSPPLTGINYGYTF. Drawing the rest from reference TRBV18 and TRBJ1-2, the complete variable domain is NAGVMQNPRHLVRRRGQEARLRCSPMKGHSHVYWYRQLPEEGLKFMVYLQKENIIDESGMPKERFSAEFPKEGPSILRIQQVVRGDSAAYFCASSPPLTGINYGYTFGSGTRLTVV.

The sample holds a few counts of this clonotype. This chain uses TRBV6-2 or TRBV6-3 with TRBJ2-2; 8 nucleotides align to TRBD2. The CDR3 has 16 residues. Germline CDR1 and CDR2: MNHEY and SVGEGT. V trimming: 2 bases; J trimming: 5 bases; junction bases outside the gene matches: 7. CDR3 sequence: CASSYGPGGGTGELFF. The CDR3 nucleotides read TGTGCCAGCAGTTACGGTCCGGGAGGGGGTACCGGGGAGCTGTTTTTT.

This chain connects TRBV20-1 to TRBJ2-7; TRBD1 agrees at 11 bases. CDR1 and CDR2 (germline): DFQATT, SNEGSKA (reference sequence). The CDR3 sequence is 14 residues long. J gave up 7 bases and V 8 bases, and 13 bases lay outside the gene matches. DNA for the CDR3: TGCAGTCCATTACCCCGGGACAGGGGGGGAGAGCAGTACTTC. Residues: CSPLPRDRGGEQYF.

This clonotype was seen at least ten times. The rearrangement joins TRBV2 to TRBJ2-3; tentative D call: TRBD1 (6 bases). In germline, CDR1 is SNHLY, CDR2 FYNNEI. CDR3 length: 13 residues. Trimming removed 6 bases at V and 5 bases at J, with 12 bases between. In DNA form, the CDR3 reads TGTGCCAGCAGCGCAGGGGCGGGAGATACGCAGTATTTT. Translation gives CASSAGAGDTQYF.

Ten or more counts support this clonotype. The chain carries TRBV2 and TRBJ1-5; weak D call: TRBD1 (6 bases). This CDR3 region has 13 residues. The V and J ends lost 5 bases and 3 bases respectively, with 8 bases between them. The germline V gene has CDR1 SNHLY and CDR2 FYNNEI. CDR3 in amino acids: CASSSGVNQPQHF. CDR3 nucleotide sequence: TGTGCCAGCAGTTCAGGGGTCAATCAGCCCCAGCATTTT.

This clonotype was counted at least ten times. V and J are TRBV12-3 or TRBV12-4 and TRBJ2-1, with 9 nucleotides matching TRBD1. V was clipped by 3 bases and J by 7 bases; unmatched bases: 16. The CDR3 has 18 amino acids. Written as DNA, the CDR3 is TGTGCCAGCAGTTTTTTTAGCCGACAGGGGGACGTTGAGAATGAGCAGTTCTTC. Amino acids: CASSFFSRQGDVENEQFF.

This clonotype appeared many times. The V and J genes are TRBV30 and TRBJ2-1, with TRBD2 matching over 8 bases. There are 16 residues in the CDR3. Losses at the gene ends were 4 bases for V and 7 bases for J; bases not matched to a gene: 15. Germline-derived CDR1 and CDR2 are GTSNPN and SVGIG (reference sequence). The DNA for the CDR3 is TGTGCCTGGAATGACTTGGGGCTGGCGGGGGGAAATGAGCAGTTCTTC. This encodes CAWNDLGLAGGNEQFF.

The chain employs TRBV7-9 and TRBJ1-1; maybe TRBD1 (6 bases). The germline V and J ends were trimmed by 5 bases and 3 bases, with 16 bases remaining between them. Looked up from germline, CDR1 is SEHNR and CDR2 is FQNEAQ (reference sequence). The CDR3 has 15 amino acids. CDR3 loop: CASSLTGADHTEAFF. CDR3 bases: TGTGCCAGCAGCCTTACGGGGGCAGATCACACTGAAGCTTTCTTT.

This clonotype was seen more than once but under ten times. The chain employs TRBV11-2 and TRBJ2-7; TRBD2 agrees at 7 bases. The germline V gene has CDR1 SGHAT and CDR2 FQNNGV. Trimming took 0 bases from V and 3 from J; bases not matched to a gene: 5. The CDR3 sequence is 15 residues long. The CDR3 DNA is TGTGCCAGCAGCTTAGAAATGGCTAGCGGCTACGAGCAGTACTTC. This sequence encodes CASSLEMASGYEQYF. Supplemented by reference TRBV11-2 and TRBJ2-7, the full variable domain reads EAGVAQSPRYKIIEKRQSVAFWCNPISGHATLYWYQQILGQGPKLLIQFQNNGVVDDSQLPKDRFSAERLKGVDSTLKIQPAKLEDSAVYLCASSLEMASGYEQYFGPGTRLTVT.

This clonotype has ten or more counts. V is TRBV5-1 and J is TRBJ2-1, with 10 bases aligning to TRBD2. The CDR3 covers 16 residues. The germline CDR1 and CDR2 sequences are SGHRS and YFSETQ. J was trimmed by 1 base and V by 3 bases; bases with no gene match: 4. CDR3: CASSSASGRSYNEQFF. The CDR3 DNA reads as TGCGCCAGCAGCTCCGCTAGCGGGAGATCCTACAATGAGCAGTTCTTC. Full variable domain (outside the CDR3, taken from reference TRBV5-1 and TRBJ2-1): KAGVTQTPRYLIKTRGQQVTLSCSPISGHRSVSWYQQTPGQGLQFLFEYFSETQRNKGNFPGRFSGRQFSNSRSEMNVSTLELGDSALYLCASSSASGRSYNEQFFGPGTRLTVL.

Points on this clonotype: With a much larger clone just one base away, this may be a read error. J is TRBJ2-1 and V is TRBV5-1; tentative D call: TRBD2 (5 bases). The CDR3 is made up of 14 amino acids. Germline V lookup: CDR1 SGHRS, CDR2 YFSETQ. For the CDR3, the DNA is TGTGCCGGCAGCTTAGCGCGTAGGATCAATGAGCAGTTCTTC. Translation gives CAGSLARRINEQFF.

The sample holds a few counts of this clonotype. The V gene is TRBV4-2, the J gene TRBJ2-5; 7 nucleotides match TRBD1. Trimming cost V 4 bases and J 5 bases; bases outside gene matches: 13. The CDR3 has 16 residues. The germline gives CDR1 LGHNA, CDR2 YNFKEQ. The CDR3 bases are TGTGCCAGCAGCCGAGAGGCCGAGACAGGGTGGGAGACCCAGTACTTC. It codes for CASSREAETGWETQYF.

This clonotype was counted a few times. This chain connects TRBV9 to TRBJ1-4, with TRBD1 matching 9 bases. The V and J ends lost 3 bases and 3 bases, in that order; junction bases with no gene match: 6. This CDR3 comprises 16 residues. Germline-derived CDR1 and CDR2 are SGDLS and YYNGEE. DNA of the CDR3: TGTGCCAGCAGCGGAGGACAGGGGACTTCTAATGAAAAACTGTTTTTT. It specifies CASSGGQGTSNEKLFF.

The chain links TRBV9 to TRBJ2-2; TRBD2 might be the D (6 bases). This CDR3 contains 13 residues. Trimming took off 10 bases at V and 1 base at J, with 11 bases between the two ends. CDR1 is SGDLS, CDR2 YYNGEE, per germline. The CDR3 sequence is CAGGDGNTGELFF. The DNA for the CDR3 is TGTGCCGGAGGGGACGGGAACACCGGGGAGCTGTTTTTT. Variable domain in full (rest from reference TRBV9 and TRBJ2-2): DSGVTQTPKHLITATGQRVTLRCSPRSGDLSVYWYQQSLDQGLQFLIQYYNGEERAKGNILERFSAQQFPDLHSELNLSSLELGDSALYFCAGGDGNTGELFFGEGSRLTVL.

This chain links TRBV19 with TRBJ2-1, with 10 bases lining up with TRBD2. CDR1 is LNHDA, CDR2 SQIVND, per germline (reference sequence). V trimming: 4 bases; J trimming: 7 bases; junction bases outside the gene matches: 7. The CDR3 extends over 15 amino acids. CDR3 sequence reads: CASSKAGGPTNEQFF. The CDR3 nucleotides read TGTGCCAGTAGTAAAGCGGGAGGGCCAACTAATGAGCAGTTCTTC.

This clonotype appeared a few times. The V gene is TRBV6-5, the J gene TRBJ1-2; D remains ambiguous. Trimming pared 0 bases from V and 0 bases from J, leaving 17 bases between. This CDR3 region has 18 residues. From germline, CDR1 is MNHEY and CDR2 SVGAGI. CDR3 in DNA: TGTGCCAGCAGTTACTCGATGGGCAGGATCGATCCTAACTATGGCTACACCTTC. It encodes CASSYSMGRIDPNYGYTF.